The clone carrying this T cell receptor (beta chain) was detected many times. CDR3 length: 14 amino acids. The ends lost 4 bases at V and 4 bases at J; junction bases unmatched: 4. Germline V lookup: CDR1 SGHTA, CDR2 FQGNSA. This entry belongs to a study of T cell repertoires in cytomegalovirus infection. Each CDR3 protein gets one entry after TCRdb re-called the reads with MiXCR. Counted here are 150,000 to 200,000 distinct CDR3 sequences, roughly a fifth occurring once; the ten biggest clones make up approximately 3%. The rearrangement joins TRBV7-2 to TRBJ2-5, with 9 bases identical to TRBD1. The sequencing sample was made of PBMCs. This TCR came from a human donor in good health (CMV status not recorded). Some clones in this sample may be carry-over from other donors' samples. The CDR3 sequence is CASSSWGQGETQYF. Written as DNA, the CDR3 is TGTGCCAGCAGCTCCTGGGGACAGGGAGAGACCCAGTACTTC.